This TCR beta chain was sequenced for a study of regulatory T cells in long-lasting Graves disease. The overall study: Positive TSH receptor antibodies alongside over 5 years of antithyroid drugs were what marked Graves' disease as persistent. Points from the study as a whole: Sample size, which was small, may have reduced accuracy. Newly diagnosed patients shared around 910 public clonotypes; persistent patients shared some 2,700.

Building of the TCR beta libraries involved iRepertoire HTBI primers and Arm-PCR of CDR3 regions. TCRdb fed the multiplex PCR reads into MiXCR, producing one record per CDR3 protein. Of 400,000 to 500,000 distinct CDR3 sequences listed, roughly 21% are singletons. The CDR3 is 15 residues long. Trimming shortened V by 10 bases and J by 5 bases, and 23 bases separated the two germline ends. Germline lookup yields CDR1 MDHEN and CDR2 SYDVKM. Time point reported: persistent/refractory GD, antithyroid drugs over 5 years with positive TRAb. RNA from PBMCs was the source of the TCR library. Doctors identified Graves' disease using the American Thyroid Association guidelines. This clonotype was observed at least ten times. Its specificity is unknown.

Sample: peripheral blood mononuclear cells (PBMCs), taken when the disease was refractory, from a patient treated with antithyroid drugs. This clonotype originated in a female donor with Graves disease. The chain couples TRBV28 to TRBJ1-2; the D is unclear. The CDR3 region is CATQGVSPIGYGYTF. The CDR3 DNA reads as TGTGCCACCCAAGGAGTTTCACCCATAGGTTATGGCTACACCTTC.